This T cell receptor beta chain was documented in a study of blood T cell repertoires in COVID-19. The wider study: Samples representing acute and convalescent COVID-19 were sourced from the United States, Italy and Spain. In each case, the material was cDNA or gDNA derived from T cells, B-cell-depleted T cells, or PBMCs.

Methods used by the authors: From reference gene primer amplification, estimates of nucleated cell counts were derived. TCRdb keeps only in-frame clones here, not all; method: immunoSEQ multiplex PCR. V and J calls and clone size are copied from that table; D and trimming were computed from the DNA. The sample contains some 130,000 clones, around 88% of which appear only once. This CDR3 has 14 amino acids. J lost 2 bases, V lost 8 bases, and 8 bases had no gene match. CDR1 is MDHEN and CDR2 is SYDVKM in the germline V gene. This chain uses TRBV28 with TRBJ1-2; 7 bases align to TRBD1. The sequenced sample consisted of peripheral blood. The clonotype originates from a man aged 45-60 years with active or convalescent COVID-19. CDR3 sequence: CASWEEQGNYGYTF. CDR3 bases: TGTGCCAGCTGGGAAGAACAGGGGAACTATGGCTACACCTTC.